This T cell receptor beta chain was sequenced during a study of blood T cell repertoires in COVID-19. Study overall: From the United States, Italy and Spain came samples of acute and convalescent COVID-19. T cells, B-cell-depleted T cells, or PBMCs supplied cDNA or gDNA.

Donors were grouped by their self-reported clinical history. Sequencing used immunoSEQ multiplex PCR; TCRdb keeps in-frame clones, though not all of them. Of 300,000 to 500,000 clones detected, roughly 90% appear once; the ten largest clones hold around 0.95%. Sequencing was done on a sample of PBMCs or T cells enriched from blood (not recorded which). This TCR was recovered from a young woman with acute COVID-19.

CDR3 region: CARLAGGSTDTQYF. In DNA form, the CDR3 reads TGTGCCCGCCTGGCGGGGGGCAGCACAGATACGCAGTATTTT. The rearrangement uses TRBV2 and TRBJ2-3; 8 bases are a match to TRBD2. Germline CDR1 reads SNHLY; CDR2 reads FYNNEI. The trim removed 11 bases at V and 0 bases at J, leaving 7 bases unmatched. CDR3 length: 14 residues.